These T cell receptor beta chains were read from a single sample in a study of Graves' ophthalmopathy and Graves' hyperthyroidism. TCRdb re-analysed the multiplex PCR reads in MiXCR, keeping a single row per CDR3 protein. Here the sample spans fewer than 600,000 distinct CDR3 sequences, about 15% being singletons. The source material was blood. Source of these receptors: a woman between 25 and 40 years old with Graves' ophthalmopathy. Each CDR3 is given with its conserved first and last residue. A D gene is named only where the DNA matches it firmly. Not all rows give a size; the values are once, few, many and, for expanded clones, a class.

v_gene	d_gene	abundance	j_gene	CDR3aa	CDR3nt
TRBV12-3/TRBV12-4	.	many	TRBJ2-7	CASSLLPGSRGEQYF	TGTGCCAGCAGTCTTCTACCGGGATCTAGAGGGGAGCAGTACTTC
TRBV4-1	.	many	TRBJ2-2	CASSQDDSRVAGELFF	TGCGCCAGCAGCCAAGACGATAGTCGGGTAGCCGGGGAGCTGTTTTTT
TRBV12-3/TRBV12-4	.	many	TRBJ1-2	CASSRREYYGYTF	TGTGCCAGCAGTCGCAGGGAATACTATGGCTACACCTTC
TRBV30	.	few	TRBJ1-1	CAWRSTGEAFF	TGTGCCTGGAGATCGACAGGAGAAGCTTTCTTT
TRBV6-1	.	many	TRBJ1-2	CASSEARTSYYGYTF	TGTGCCAGCAGTGAAGCAAGGACCTCCTACTATGGCTACACCTTC
TRBV12-3/TRBV12-4	.	many	TRBJ1-5	CASRPTGPYQPQHF	TGTGCCAGCAGACCCACAGGACCCTATCAGCCCCAGCATTTT
TRBV12-3/TRBV12-4	.	.	TRBJ1-1	CASRGHLIRDTEAFF	TGTGCCAGCAGGGGACACCTAATTCGGGACACTGAAGCTTTCTTT
TRBV30	.	.	TRBJ1-2	CAWSKGGEYGHTF	TGTGCCTGGAGTAAAGGAGGAGAGTATGGCCACACCTTC
TRBV28	TRBD1	many	TRBJ1-2	CASTLGTDYGYTF	TGTGCCAGCACCCTCGGGACAGACTATGGCTACACCTTC
TRBV12-3/TRBV12-4	TRBD1	many	TRBJ1-6	CASKRTGALGSPLHF	TGTGCCAGCAAACGGACAGGGGCCCTTGGATCACCCCTCCACTTT
TRBV20-1	.	many	TRBJ1-2	CSASPRRESNYGYTF	TGCAGTGCTTCTCCCCGCCGGGAGTCTAACTATGGCTACACCTTC
TRBV9	TRBD2	many	TRBJ2-5	CASSPGTSGRSRRETQYF	TGTGCCAGCAGCCCCGGGACTAGCGGGAGGTCTCGGCGGGAGACCCAGTACTTC
TRBV28	.	many	TRBJ2-7	CASSSGTVSSYEQYF	TGTGCCAGCAGTTCCGGGACTGTGAGCTCCTACGAGCAGTACTTC
TRBV27	.	.	TRBJ1-1	CASSLLPLGQHAEAFF	TGTGCCAGCAGTTTATTACCTCTAGGACAGCACGCTGAAGCTTTCTTT
TRBV5-1	TRBD1	.	TRBJ1-2	CVSRTDRGIYGYTF	TGCGTCAGCAGGACGGACAGGGGAATTTATGGCTACACCTTC
TRBV12-3/TRBV12-4	.	many	TRBJ2-6	CASTFSHRTRSGANVLTF	TGTGCCAGCACCTTTTCCCATCGAACACGCTCTGGGGCCAACGTCCTGACTTTC
TRBV30	TRBD1	.	TRBJ1-2	CAWSRTGREDGYTF	TGTGCCTGGAGCCGGACAGGGAGAGAGGATGGCTACACCTTC
TRBV5-1	TRBD2	many	TRBJ2-5	CASTGTSGRGETQYF	TGCGCCAGCACAGGGACTAGCGGGAGAGGCGAGACCCAGTACTTC
TRBV6-1	.	many	TRBJ2-7	CASSELRLGEQYF	TGTGCCAGCAGTGAACTTCGGCTGGGCGAGCAGTACTTC
TRBV20-1	.	many	TRBJ2-5	CSARGYGLRTQYF	TGCAGTGCTAGAGGGTACGGCCTAAGGACCCAGTACTTC
TRBV5-5	.	.	TRBJ2-5	CASSTPGPLETQYF	TGTGCCAGCAGCACACCGGGGCCCCTGGAGACCCAGTACTTC
TRBV30	.	few	TRBJ2-7	CAWSTEGSSYEQYF	TGTGCCTGGAGTACGGAGGGGAGCTCCTACGAGCAGTACTTC
TRBV5-5	.	.	TRBJ1-1	CASRTPISEAFF	TGTGCCTCACGGACCCCCATTTCTGAAGCTTTCTTT
TRBV20-1	TRBD2	many	TRBJ2-5	CSARIPGLAIRPVETQYF	TGCAGTGCTAGGATTCCGGGACTAGCGATACGGCCCGTGGAGACCCAGTACTTC
TRBV6-5	.	many	TRBJ1-6	CASSSTVPAYSPLHF	TGTGCCAGCAGTTCAACAGTTCCCGCTTATTCACCCCTCCACTTT